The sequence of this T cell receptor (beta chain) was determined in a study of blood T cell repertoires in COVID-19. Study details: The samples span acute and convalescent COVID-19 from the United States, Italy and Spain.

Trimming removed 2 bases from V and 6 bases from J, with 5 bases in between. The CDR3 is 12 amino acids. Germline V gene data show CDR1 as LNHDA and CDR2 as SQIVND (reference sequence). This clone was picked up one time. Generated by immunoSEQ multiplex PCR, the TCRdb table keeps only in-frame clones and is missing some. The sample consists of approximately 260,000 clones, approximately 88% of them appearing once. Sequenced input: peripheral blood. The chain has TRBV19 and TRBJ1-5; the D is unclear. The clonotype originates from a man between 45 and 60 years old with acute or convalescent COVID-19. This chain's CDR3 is CASSIIAQPQHF. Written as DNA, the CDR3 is TGTGCCAGTAGTATAATAGCTCAGCCCCAGCATTTT. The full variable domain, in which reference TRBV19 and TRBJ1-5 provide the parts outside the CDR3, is DGGITQSPKYLFRKEGQNVTLSCEQNLNHDAMYWYRQDPGQGLRLIYYSQIVNDFQKGDIAEGYSVSREKKESFPLTVTSAQKNPTAFYLCASSIIAQPQHFGDGTRLSIL.